The rows below give T cell receptor beta chains drawn from one sample of a study of T cell responses to AZD1222 COVID-19 vaccine. The method was immunoSEQ multiplex PCR; TCRdb's version includes in-frame clones alone and lacks a portion of them. The table shows 180,000 or so clones, with nearly 95% occurring only once. This material consisted of peripheral blood, taken 28 days after the second AZD1222 dose. The receptors were sampled from an adult who received the AZD1222 COVID-19 vaccine. The CDR3 runs from the conserved cysteine through the conserved F or W. D genes are given only for firm matches. A clone size is listed for some rows: how often the clone was seen (once, few, many), or a class if it is expanded.

V: TRBV6-2/TRBV6-3; D: -; size: -; J: TRBJ1-1; CDR3: CASSYHQANTEAFF; DNA: TGTGCCAGCAGTTACCATCAGGCGAACACTGAAGCTTTCTTT
V: TRBV20-1; D: -; size: -; J: TRBJ2-7; CDR3: CSASSSTGLPYEQYF; DNA: TGCAGTGCTAGTAGCTCTACAGGGTTACCCTACGAGCAGTACTTC
V: TRBV4-2; D: -; size: once; J: TRBJ2-7; CDR3: CASSQEFSGPYEQYF; DNA: TGTGCCAGCAGCCAAGAGTTCTCAGGACCCTACGAGCAGTACTTC
V: TRBV7-9; D: TRBD1; size: -; J: TRBJ2-6; CDR3: CASSLGQGGGANVLTF; DNA: TGTGCCAGCAGCTTAGGACAGGGCGGTGGGGCCAACGTCCTGACTTTC
V: TRBV7-2; D: -; size: -; J: TRBJ2-5; CDR3: CASSRDSGWGETQYF; DNA: TGTGCCAGCAGCCGGGACTCCGGTTGGGGAGAGACCCAGTACTTC
V: TRBV21-1; D: -; size: -; J: TRBJ2-7; CDR3: CASSSERGAGYEQYF; DNA: TGTGCCAGCAGCTCCGAACGGGGGGCCGGGTACGAGCAGTACTTC
V: TRBV6-5; D: -; size: once; J: TRBJ2-7; CDR3: CASRTGSYEQYF; DNA: TGTGCCAGCCGAACAGGCTCCTACGAGCAGTACTTC
V: TRBV7-8; D: -; size: -; J: TRBJ2-2; CDR3: CASSPTSGELFF; DNA: TGTGCCAGCAGCCCGACCTCCGGGGAGCTGTTTTTT
V: TRBV14; D: TRBD1; size: -; J: TRBJ1-5; CDR3: CASREQGDQPQHF; DNA: TGTGCCAGCAGGGAACAGGGGGATCAGCCCCAGCATTTT
V: TRBV19; D: -; size: -; J: TRBJ2-2; CDR3: CASSSRVTNTGELFF; DNA: TGTGCCAGTAGTAGCAGGGTAACGAACACCGGGGAGCTGTTTTTT
V: TRBV12-5; D: TRBD1; size: -; J: TRBJ1-2; CDR3: CASGRQGEAGYTF; DNA: TGTGCTAGTGGACGACAGGGCGAGGCTGGCTACACCTTC
V: TRBV4-1; D: -; size: -; J: TRBJ1-1; CDR3: CASSLSSGDRMNTEAFF; DNA: TGCGCCAGCAGCCTGAGCTCCGGGGATAGGATGAACACTGAAGCTTTCTTT
V: TRBV7-2; D: -; size: -; J: TRBJ1-6; CDR3: CASSLAKAENSPLHF; DNA: TGTGCCAGCAGCTTAGCGAAGGCAGAGAATTCACCCCTCCACTTT
V: TRBV28; D: TRBD1; size: few; J: TRBJ2-7; CDR3: CASQAGTGVHEQYF; DNA: TGTGCCAGCCAAGCCGGGACAGGGGTCCACGAGCAGTACTTC
V: TRBV5-6; D: -; size: -; J: TRBJ1-2; CDR3: CASTFEGYGYTF; DNA: TGTGCCAGCACCTTCGAGGGCTATGGCTACACCTTC
V: TRBV29-1; D: -; size: -; J: TRBJ1-1; CDR3: CSVEVGGWTEAFF; DNA: TGCAGCGTTGAAGTCGGGGGCTGGACTGAAGCTTTCTTT
V: TRBV9; D: -; size: -; J: TRBJ1-1; CDR3: CASSPRSTTEAFF; DNA: TGTGCCAGCAGCCCCCGATCAACGACTGAAGCTTTCTTT
V: TRBV6-6; D: -; size: -; J: TRBJ1-2; CDR3: CASRFGTAANYGYTF; DNA: TGTGCCAGCAGGTTTGGGACCGCTGCTAACTATGGCTACACCTTC
V: TRBV29-1; D: -; size: -; J: TRBJ2-5; CDR3: CSVELLAGGETQYF; DNA: TGCAGCGTTGAGCTACTAGCCGGAGGGGAGACCCAGTACTTC
V: TRBV10-3; D: TRBD2; size: -; J: TRBJ2-7; CDR3: CAISTNPSGGEYEQYF; DNA: TGTGCCATCAGTACCAACCCTAGCGGAGGGGAGTACGAGCAGTACTTC
V: TRBV5-5; D: -; size: -; J: TRBJ1-5; CDR3: CASSLVVGQPQHF; DNA: TGTGCCAGCAGCTTGGTAGTGGGCCAGCCCCAGCATTTT
V: TRBV18; D: -; size: -; J: TRBJ2-2; CDR3: CASSPRESDVGELFF; DNA: TGTGCCAGCTCACCACGGGAGTCGGATGTCGGGGAGCTGTTTTTT
V: TRBV7-2; D: -; size: -; J: TRBJ1-6; CDR3: CASSLVLSNSPLHF; DNA: TGTGCCAGCAGCTTAGTCCTCAGTAATTCACCCCTCCACTTT
V: TRBV29-1; D: TRBD1; size: -; J: TRBJ1-2; CDR3: CSVEFRDRVLAKDGYTF; DNA: TGCAGCGTTGAATTCCGGGACAGGGTCTTAGCTAAGGATGGCTACACCTTC
V: TRBV5-6; D: -; size: -; J: TRBJ2-1; CDR3: CASSFGSYNEQFF; DNA: TGTGCCAGCAGCTTCGGGTCCTACAATGAGCAGTTCTTC
V: TRBV10-1; D: -; size: -; J: TRBJ2-3; CDR3: CATKEGITDTQYF; DNA: TGCGCCACAAAGGAGGGGATCACAGATACGCAGTATTTT
V: TRBV11-3; D: -; size: -; J: TRBJ1-2; CDR3: CASSLVANYGYTF; DNA: TGTGCCAGCAGCTTAGTGGCTAACTATGGCTACACCTTC
V: TRBV18; D: -; size: -; J: TRBJ1-5; CDR3: CASSEDEGQPQHF; DNA: TGTGCCAGCTCAGAGGATGAGGGTCAGCCCCAGCATTTT
V: TRBV5-1; D: -; size: -; J: TRBJ1-4; CDR3: CASSSGRATNEKLFF; DNA: TGCGCCAGCAGCTCCGGAAGGGCAACTAATGAAAAACTGTTTTTT
V: TRBV7-6; D: -; size: -; J: TRBJ1-5; CDR3: CASSLVEGSNQPQHF; DNA: TGTGCCAGCAGCTTAGTAGAGGGAAGCAATCAGCCCCAGCATTTT
V: TRBV2; D: -; size: -; J: TRBJ2-7; CDR3: CASSEDFGRLYEQYF; DNA: TGTGCCAGCAGTGAAGATTTTGGGCGGCTATACGAGCAGTACTTC